This T cell receptor (beta chain) was identified during a study of CD8+ T cells in alopecia areata. Reverse transcription of extracted RNA yielded cDNA, which provided the sequencing template. TCRdb's table, derived via immunoSEQ multiplex PCR, lists solely in-frame clones and lacks some. Of around 190,000 clones in the sample, around 60% were seen once. Treatment specified: oral pan-JAK inhibitor, 5-10 mg twice daily. The study's findings and limits: Scalp lesions, especially in alopecia totalis/universalis, had higher clonality than normal scalp.

Worth noting for this clone: Its antigen is currently unknown.

V lost 0 bases, J lost 7 bases, and 12 bases lay in between. Germline CDR1 LGHNA, CDR2 YSLEER. CDR3 length: 15 amino acids. The chain combines TRBV4-3 with TRBJ1-4, with D unresolved. This sample comprised CD4+ T cells sorted from blood, obtained around week 47, from a patient treated with tofacitinib. The TCR was taken from a human donor with alopecia areata. The DNA for the CDR3 is TGCGCCAGCAGCCAAGATTGGAGAATGAGTGAAAAACTGTTTTTT. Encoded protein: CASSQDWRMSEKLFF.